Here is one TCR beta chain with its context. Here immunoSEQ multiplex PCR was the method, and the copy in TCRdb shows in-frame clones only, minus some. The repertoire holds tens of thousands of clones, with over 80% as singletons. Germline CDR1 LNHDA, CDR2 SQIVND (reference sequence). Unmatched junction bases numbered 8, after V lost 9 bases and J lost 4 bases. The CDR3 has 15 amino acids. This record belongs to a study of T cell changes during pregnancy in multiple sclerosis. The chain joins TRBV19 to TRBJ2-6, with TRBD1 matching over 8 bases. The sequenced sample was CD4+ T cells from peripheral blood mononuclear cells, obtained in the first trimester of pregnancy. The clonotype was recovered from a female donor with multiple sclerosis, enrolled in a pregnancy study. CDR3 region: CASTDRGRGANVLTF. DNA for the CDR3: TGTGCCAGCACAGACAGGGGCCGCGGGGCCAACGTCCTGACTTTC.